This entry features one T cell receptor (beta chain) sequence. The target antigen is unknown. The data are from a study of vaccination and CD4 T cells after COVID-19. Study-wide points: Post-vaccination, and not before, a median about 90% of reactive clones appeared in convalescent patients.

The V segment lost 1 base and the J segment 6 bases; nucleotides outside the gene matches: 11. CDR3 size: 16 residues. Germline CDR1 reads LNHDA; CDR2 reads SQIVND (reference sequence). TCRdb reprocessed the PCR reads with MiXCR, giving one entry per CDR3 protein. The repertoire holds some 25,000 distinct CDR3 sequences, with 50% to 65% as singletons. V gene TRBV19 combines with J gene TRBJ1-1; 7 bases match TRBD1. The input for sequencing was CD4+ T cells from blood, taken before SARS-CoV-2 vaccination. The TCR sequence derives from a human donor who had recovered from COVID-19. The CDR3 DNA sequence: TGTGCCAGTAGTATAGCCCCACGGACAGGTCGGGCTGAAGCTTTCTTT. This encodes CASSIAPRTGRAEAFF.